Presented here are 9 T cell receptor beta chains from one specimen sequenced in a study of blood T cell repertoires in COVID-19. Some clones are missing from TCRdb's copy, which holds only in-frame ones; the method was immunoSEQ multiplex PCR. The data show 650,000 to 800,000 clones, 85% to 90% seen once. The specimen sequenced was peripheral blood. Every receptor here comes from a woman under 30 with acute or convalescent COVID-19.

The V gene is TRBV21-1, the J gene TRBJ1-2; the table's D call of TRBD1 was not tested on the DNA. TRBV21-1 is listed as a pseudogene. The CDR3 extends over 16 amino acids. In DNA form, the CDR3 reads TGTGCCAGCAGCCCCGGGACAGGGCTTTCTAACTATGGCTACACCTTC. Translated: CASSPGTGLSNYGYTF.

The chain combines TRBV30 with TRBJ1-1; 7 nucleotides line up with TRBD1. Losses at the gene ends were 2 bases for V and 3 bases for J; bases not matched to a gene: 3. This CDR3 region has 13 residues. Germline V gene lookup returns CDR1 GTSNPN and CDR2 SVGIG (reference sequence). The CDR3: CAWSPGQHTEAFF. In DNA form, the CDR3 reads TGTGCCTGGAGTCCGGGACAGCACACTGAAGCTTTCTTT.

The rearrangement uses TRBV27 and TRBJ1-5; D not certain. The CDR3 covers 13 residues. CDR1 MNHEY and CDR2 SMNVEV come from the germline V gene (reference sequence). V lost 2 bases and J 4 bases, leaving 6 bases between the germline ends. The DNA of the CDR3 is TGTGCCAGCAGTTTACTCCCGAATCAGCCCCAGCATTTT. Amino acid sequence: CASSLLPNQPQHF.

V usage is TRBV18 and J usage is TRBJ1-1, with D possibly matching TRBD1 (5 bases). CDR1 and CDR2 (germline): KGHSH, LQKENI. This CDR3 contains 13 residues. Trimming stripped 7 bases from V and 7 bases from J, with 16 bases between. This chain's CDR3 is CASFQGASFEAFF. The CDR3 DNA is TGTGCCAGCTTCCAGGGTGCTTCTTTTGAAGCTTTCTTT. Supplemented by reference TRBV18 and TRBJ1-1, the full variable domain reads NAGVMQNPRHLVRRRGQEARLRCSPMKGHSHVYWYRQLPEEGLKFMVYLQKENIIDESGMPKERFSAEFPKEGPSILRIQQVVRGDSAAYFCASFQGASFEAFFGQGTRLTVV.

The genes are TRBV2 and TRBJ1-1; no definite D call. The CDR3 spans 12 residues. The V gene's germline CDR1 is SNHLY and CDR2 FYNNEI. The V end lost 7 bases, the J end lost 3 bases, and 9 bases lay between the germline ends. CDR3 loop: CASILEDTEAFF. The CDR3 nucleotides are TGTGCCAGCATATTAGAGGACACTGAAGCTTTCTTT.

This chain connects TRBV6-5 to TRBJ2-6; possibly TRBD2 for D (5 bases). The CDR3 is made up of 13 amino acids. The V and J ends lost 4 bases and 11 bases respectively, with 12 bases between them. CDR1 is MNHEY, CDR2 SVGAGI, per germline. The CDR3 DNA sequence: TGTGCCAGCAGTTCGAGGGATCCCGACGTCCTGACTTTC. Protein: CASSSRDPDVLTF.

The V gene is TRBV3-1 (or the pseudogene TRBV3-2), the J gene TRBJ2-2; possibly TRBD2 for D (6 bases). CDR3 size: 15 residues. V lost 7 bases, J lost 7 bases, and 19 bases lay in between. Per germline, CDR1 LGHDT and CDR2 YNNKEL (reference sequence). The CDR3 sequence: CASTSHGRGGGELFF. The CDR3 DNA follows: TGTGCCAGCACCTCCCACGGGCGGGGCGGCGGGGAGCTGTTTTTT.

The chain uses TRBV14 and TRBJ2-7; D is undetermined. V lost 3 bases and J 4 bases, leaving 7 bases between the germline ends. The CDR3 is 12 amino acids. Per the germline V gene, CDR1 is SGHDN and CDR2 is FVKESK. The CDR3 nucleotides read TGTGCCAGCAGCCACCTCCCTTACGAGCAGTACTTC. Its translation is CASSHLPYEQYF.

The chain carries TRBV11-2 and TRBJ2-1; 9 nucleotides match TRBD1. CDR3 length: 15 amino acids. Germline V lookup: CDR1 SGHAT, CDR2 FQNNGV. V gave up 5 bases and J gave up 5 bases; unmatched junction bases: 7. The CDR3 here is CASSEDRGRDNEQFF. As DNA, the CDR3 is TGTGCCAGCAGCGAGGACAGGGGTCGGGACAATGAGCAGTTCTTC.